This is a list of T cell receptor beta chains from one sample in a study of Graves' ophthalmopathy and Graves' hyperthyroidism. TCRdb reanalysed the multiplex PCR reads using MiXCR and keeps one entry per CDR3 protein. The sample contains about 220,000 distinct CDR3 sequences, roughly 21% of which appear only once. Material for sequencing was peripheral blood. These receptors all come from a woman aged 45-59 years with Graves' ophthalmopathy. CDR3s include the opening cysteine and the closing phenylalanine or tryptophan.

j_call v_call cdr3_aa
TRBJ2-2 TRBV7-3 CASSLTAANTGELFF
TRBJ2-5 TRBV25-1 CASSESGSRETQYF
TRBJ1-1 TRBV7-9 CASSSDAGILTEAFF
TRBJ2-5 TRBV7-9 CASSFGVETQYF
TRBJ2-5 TRBV20-1 CSAKRPTSGSGSQETQYF
TRBJ2-5 TRBV28 CASSNPGTSGGGTQYF
TRBJ1-1 TRBV7-9 CASSLSPENTEAFF
TRBJ2-4 TRBV6-1 CATTTADRSNIQYF
TRBJ2-5 TRBV27 CASSLSVGRGETQYF
TRBJ2-7 TRBV20-1 CSARLGYEQYF
TRBJ2-2 TRBV2 CATTPQNTGELFF
TRBJ1-1 TRBV19 CASTPVGQNTEAFF
TRBJ2-5 TRBV28 CASSLLRNQETQYF
TRBJ2-5 TRBV20-1 CSAILAGVQETQYF
TRBJ2-6 TRBV27 CATSLGVYGANVLTF
TRBJ1-1 TRBV27 CASSSLGLTNTEAFF
TRBJ2-2 TRBV5-5 CASRPTSGSSGELFF
TRBJ1-1 TRBV20-1 CSARNADRGQGAFF
TRBJ2-2 TRBV30 CAWSVAGELFF
TRBJ2-3 TRBV7-9 CASSLPGSDTQYF
TRBJ2-7 TRBV29-1 CSVAGWDRTSYEQYF
TRBJ1-5 TRBV9 CASSVGVSNQPQHF
TRBJ2-7 TRBV10-3 CAIAERATGAYEQYF
TRBJ2-5 TRBV6-5 CASSPVGGGNQETQYF
TRBJ1-1 TRBV6-1 CASRRSQASNTEAFF
TRBJ1-5 TRBV28 CASRTWGNQPQHF
TRBJ1-6 TRBV5-1 CASSLAQTGNSPLHF
TRBJ2-7 TRBV5-1 CASSLFPYEQYF
TRBJ1-2 TRBV4-1 CASSQDGRGANGYTF
TRBJ2-7 TRBV11-2 CASSSTSGRVTYEQYF
TRBJ1-5 TRBV19 CASSMREGNQPQHF
TRBJ1-1 TRBV20-1 CRVDRVNTEAFF
TRBJ2-7 TRBV20-1 CSSTGTDLGEQYF
TRBJ2-7 TRBV27 CASSPQERAAYEQYF
TRBJ1-2 TRBV29-1 CSVEDRENPYGYTF
TRBJ2-2 TRBV12-3/TRBV12-4 CASSPSGSGSGELFF
TRBJ2-7 TRBV29-1 CSVVVGTGRTYEQYF
TRBJ2-7 TRBV10-3 CAISELAYEQYF
TRBJ2-5 TRBV20-1 CSAILSGSQQETQYF
TRBJ1-6 TRBV11-2 CASSFGDSPNSPLHF
TRBJ1-1 TRBV6-1 CASFRGTEAFF
TRBJ1-2 TRBV19 CASSTGQVYGYTF
TRBJ2-2 TRBV9 CASSVEIGNTGELFF
TRBJ1-2 TRBV19 CASREQGANYGYTF
TRBJ2-1 TRBV5-6 CASNRRNEQFF
TRBJ2-7 TRBV5-1 CASSITSSYEQYF
TRBJ2-5 TRBV6-1 CASSEVGTDGETQYF
TRBJ1-1 TRBV7-3 CASSIGTYTEAFF
TRBJ2-3 TRBV19 CASSIRRDTNTDTQYF
TRBJ1-1 TRBV6-1 CASRGVLNTEAFF
TRBJ1-6 TRBV6-1 CASSPMTGRSPLHF
TRBJ1-2 TRBV20-1 CSATDRGLVYTF
TRBJ2-6 TRBV14 CASSQDLRTGANVLTF
TRBJ1-2 TRBV5-8 CASSLGGSSNYGYTF
TRBJ1-2 TRBV6-1 CASTLPGEGYTF